The 18 T cell receptor beta chains presented below share a single source sample, sequenced in a study of blood T cell repertoires in COVID-19. The method was immunoSEQ multiplex PCR; TCRdb's version includes in-frame clones alone and lacks a portion of them. The data contain fewer than 150,000 clones, under 90% of them seen just once; the ten biggest clones take up 3.9%. Sequencing used PBMCs or T cells enriched from blood (not recorded which). The source of these receptors is a man in his forties or fifties in a cohort exposed to, infected with or recovered from COVID-19 (not recorded which).

This clone was observed once. The V gene is TRBV7-2, the J gene TRBJ2-3, with a weak D call TRBD2 (5 bases). The germline CDR1 and CDR2 sequences are SGHTA and FQGNSA. The CDR3 loop spans 18 amino acids. V dropped 1 base and J dropped 0 bases, with 17 bases sitting between them. The CDR3 sequence: CASSLDGWEFTSTDTQYF. CDR3 in DNA: TGTGCCAGCAGCTTAGATGGTTGGGAGTTTACTAGCACAGATACGCAGTATTTT.

The CDR3 loop is CASSARPGQGAPGRTYEQYF. CDR3 DNA: TGTGCCAGCAGCGCCCGACCCGGACAGGGGGCGCCAGGTCGCACCTACGAGCAGTACTTC. V and J are TRBV21-1 and TRBJ2-7; the listed D gene, TRBD1, was not tested against the DNA. TRBV21-1 is given as a pseudogene. The CDR3 consists of 20 residues.

The chain joins TRBV6-5 to TRBJ2-7; 9 nucleotides align to TRBD1. Germline lookup yields CDR1 MNHEY and CDR2 SVGAGI. The V gene end was trimmed by 2 bases and the J gene end by 3 bases; junction bases not matched to a gene: 2. CDR3 length: 14 amino acids. The CDR3 DNA follows: TGTGCCAGCAGTTACGTGGGACAGGGCTACGAGCAGTACTTC. Its protein product is CASSYVGQGYEQYF.

This chain uses TRBV2 with TRBJ1-2; D gene ambiguous. Germline V gene sequence: CDR1 SNHLY, CDR2 FYNNEI. This CDR3 has 12 amino acids. V lost 4 bases, J lost 1 base, and 4 bases lay in between. CDR3 in DNA: TGTGCCAGCAGTGGAGATAACTATGGCTACACCTTC. Translated: CASSGDNYGYTF. Full variable domain (rest looked up from reference TRBV2 and TRBJ1-2): EPEVTQTPSHQVTQMGQEVILRCVPISNHLYFYWYRQILGQKVEFLVSFYNNEISEKSEIFDDQFSVERPDGSNFTLKIRSTKLEDSAMYFCASSGDNYGYTFGSGTRLTVV.

The genes are TRBV7-3 and TRBJ2-2, with D perhaps TRBD2 (5 bases). Between the trimmed V and J ends, which lost 3 bases and 4 bases, there was a span of 18 bases. The CDR3 consists of 17 residues. Germline loops: CDR1 SGHTA, CDR2 FQGTGA. This CDR3 is CASSLSGDSRGTGELFF. CDR3 DNA: TGTGCCAGCAGCTTGTCTGGGGATTCCCGGGGCACCGGGGAGCTGTTTTTT.

This clone was counted only a few times. CDR3 region: CASSFVAGTDTQYF. CDR3 nucleotide sequence: TGTGCCAGCAGTTTTGTAGCGGGTACAGATACGCAGTATTTT. The gene calls are TRBV28 and TRBJ2-3; TRBD2 matches at 7 bases. Per germline, CDR1 MDHEN and CDR2 SYDVKM. The CDR3 covers 14 residues. V dropped 3 bases and J dropped 3; count of bases not matched to a gene: 3.

This clone has just a few counts. The chain joins TRBV29-1 to TRBJ2-7; 7 nucleotides line up with TRBD2. This CDR3 comprises 14 residues. Germline CDR1 SQVTM, CDR2 ANQGSEA. V shed 4 bases, J shed 4 bases, and the junction held 10 bases outside the gene matches. The CDR3 nucleotides read TGCAGCGTTGTCGCGCGGCTCGGGGGGTACGAGCAGTACTTC. Translation: CSVVARLGGYEQYF.

J is TRBJ2-2 and V is TRBV9; D possibly corresponds to TRBD2 (5 bases). V was pared by 6 bases and J by 0 bases, with 15 bases between. The CDR3 runs 16 residues. Germline V gene lookup returns CDR1 SGDLS and CDR2 YYNGEE. Here the CDR3 reads CASTPLEGANTGELFF. The CDR3 region has the DNA TGTGCCAGCACCCCGCTCGAGGGCGCGAACACCGGGGAGCTGTTTTTT.

This chain uses TRBV30 with TRBJ1-4; no clear D. CDR1 is GTSNPN and CDR2 is SVGIG in the germline V gene (reference sequence). CDR3 length: 11 residues. With 2 bases removed from V and 8 bases from J, the gap between germline ends came to 6 bases. CDR3 sequence: CAWSPSEKLFF. CDR3 DNA sequence: TGTGCCTGGAGTCCCTCCGAAAAACTGTTTTTT. The variable domain in full, completed from reference TRBV30 and TRBJ1-4, reads SQTIHQWPATLVQPVGSPLSLECTVEGTSNPNLYWYRQAAGRGLQLLFYSVGIGQISSEVPQNLSASRPQDRQFILSSKKLLLSDSGFYLCAWSPSEKLFFGSGTQLSVL.

V and J are TRBV5-1 and TRBJ2-1; 7 nucleotides line up with TRBD2. V gave up 3 bases and J gave up 7 bases; unmatched junction bases: 10. There are 15 residues in the CDR3. Germline V gene lookup returns CDR1 SGHRS and CDR2 YFSETQ. The CDR3 coding sequence is TGCGCCAGCAGCTCGATAGCGGGTTCCGGGAATGAGCAGTTCTTC. Encoded protein: CASSSIAGSGNEQFF. Variable domain in full (rest from reference TRBV5-1 and TRBJ2-1): KAGVTQTPRYLIKTRGQQVTLSCSPISGHRSVSWYQQTPGQGLQFLFEYFSETQRNKGNFPGRFSGRQFSNSRSEMNVSTLELGDSALYLCASSSIAGSGNEQFFGPGTRLTVL.

Comment on this clone: Sequence at one end of the junction differs from germline and may be a read error. The rearrangement uses TRBV5-4 and TRBJ1-2; D is possibly TRBD1 (6 bases). The CDR3 is made up of 15 amino acids. Per the germline V gene, CDR1 is SGHNT and CDR2 is YYREEE (reference sequence). The CDR3 region is CASSLDIRDRSRLVF. CDR3 coding DNA: TGTGCCAGCAGCTTGGATATTCGTGACAGGAGCCGTCTGGTGTTC.

The J gene is TRBJ1-2, the V gene TRBV6-2 or TRBV6-3; possible D gene TRBD1, 5 bases. The CDR3 consists of 13 residues. V lost 4 bases and J 3 bases, leaving 9 bases between the germline ends. Germline V gene lookup returns CDR1 MNHEY and CDR2 SVGEGT. CDR3 loop: CASSLSGDYGYTF. The DNA of the CDR3 is TGTGCCAGCAGTTTATCGGGGGACTATGGCTACACCTTC.

The chain combines TRBV20-1 with TRBJ2-7; 11 nucleotides align to TRBD1. Per the germline V gene, CDR1 is DFQATT and CDR2 is SNEGSKA (reference sequence). The CDR3 spans 13 residues. V shed 3 bases and J 6 bases; nucleotides not matched to a gene: 4. The CDR3: CSASGDRGGEQYF. CDR3 DNA sequence: TGCAGTGCTAGTGGGGACAGGGGGGGCGAGCAGTACTTC.

The rearrangement links TRBV5-1 to TRBJ2-3; D is perhaps TRBD1 (5 bases). CDR1 is SGHRS, CDR2 YFSETQ, per germline. Deletions cut 5 bases from V and 1 base from J, with 17 bases between. The CDR3 contains 16 residues. The CDR3 sequence: CASSLGSGSRTDTQYF. In DNA form, the CDR3 reads TGCGCCAGCAGTCTGGGGTCAGGGTCCCGCACAGATACGCAGTATTTT.

This chain joins TRBV6-4 and TRBJ2-1; 11 nucleotides line up with TRBD2. From germline, CDR1 is MRHNA and CDR2 SNTAGT. Trimming removed 4 bases from V and 6 bases from J; junction bases left unmatched: 5. The CDR3 is made up of 15 amino acids. The CDR3 reads CASSVAGGVGNEQFF. As DNA, the CDR3 is TGTGCCAGCAGTGTAGCGGGAGGGGTAGGCAATGAGCAGTTCTTC.

In its sample, this clone was seen once. The rearrangement uses TRBV19 and TRBJ1-1; 9 nucleotides align to TRBD1. CDR3 size: 16 residues. The ends lost 3 bases at V and 5 bases at J; junction bases unmatched: 10. Germline CDR1 reads LNHDA; CDR2 reads SQIVND (reference sequence). The chain's CDR3 is CASSMSGTGRLTEAFF. In nucleotides, the CDR3 is TGTGCCAGTAGTATGTCCGGGACAGGGAGGTTGACTGAAGCTTTCTTT.

The chain has TRBV7-9 and TRBJ2-2; 8 nucleotides line up with TRBD2. In germline, CDR1 is SEHNR, CDR2 FQNEAQ (reference sequence). The CDR3 contains 16 residues. The trim removed 1 base at V and 2 bases at J, leaving 3 bases unmatched. The chain's CDR3 is CASSLDRTSNTGELFF. The CDR3, as DNA: TGTGCCAGCAGCTTAGATAGGACTAGCAACACCGGGGAGCTGTTTTTT.

This clone was picked up one time. V and J are TRBV7-2 and TRBJ2-5, with D possibly matching TRBD1 (6 bases). CDR1 and CDR2 from the germline V gene are SGHTA and FQGNSA. The length of the CDR3 is 13 residues. The V end was cut by 7 bases, the J end by 5 bases, with 14 bases between. The CDR3 is CASTSRGYETQYF. Written as DNA, the CDR3 is TGTGCCAGCACCTCTAGGGGGTACGAGACCCAGTACTTC.